Listed below are T cell receptor beta chains from one sample, sequenced in a study of beta chain features in type 1 diabetes. Libraries were prepared by immunoSEQ multiplex PCR; TCRdb keeps only in-frame clonotypes and omits some of them. The sample has more than 150,000 clones; around 13% are singletons. The source material was central memory CD4+ T cells from blood. The receptor source for this set is a woman aged 18-30 years in good health. The CDR3 runs from the conserved cysteine through the conserved F or W. D genes are given only for firm matches. A row's size may be missing; if present it is once, few, many or a size class.

>TRBJ2-7|TRBV6-1|few|16|TRBD1
TGTGCCAGCAGTAAAGGACAGGGGGTGATGGTCCACGAGCAGTACTTC
CASSKGQGVMVHEQYF
>TRBJ2-1|TRBV7-8|few|13|-
TGTGCCAGCAGCGCGCCGGCGGGCAATGAGCAGTTCTTC
CASSAPAGNEQFF
>TRBJ1-2|TRBV29-1|few|12|TRBD1
TGCAGCGCCAAAACAGGGGTCTATGGCTACACCTTC
CSAKTGVYGYTF
>TRBJ2-3|TRBV19|-|15|-
TGTGCCAGTACCCCGAATGGGAGGAGCACAGATACGCAGTATTTT
CASTPNGRSTDTQYF
>TRBJ2-1|TRBV7-3|few|14|TRBD2
TGTGCCAGCAGCACAATGGGGGGGGTAAATGAGCAGTTCTTC
CASSTMGGVNEQFF
>TRBJ1-1|TRBV4-3|few|15|TRBD1
TGCGCCAGCAGCCGAAGTTACAGGGGGAACACTGAAGCTTTCTTT
CASSRSYRGNTEAFF
>TRBJ2-5|TRBV5-1|-|12|-
TGCGCCAGCAGCCAGGACATTACGTCCCAGTACTTC
CASSQDITSQYF
>TRBJ2-7|TRBV7-3|few|15|TRBD1
TGTGCCAGCAGCCTAACGGGGACAGGGGAGTACGAGCAGTACTTC
CASSLTGTGEYEQYF
>TRBJ1-5|TRBV28|few|12|-
TGTGCCAGCAATTCCCCTGCGCAGCCCCAGCATTTT
CASNSPAQPQHF
>TRBJ2-1|TRBV5-1|few|12|-
TGCGCCAGCAGCTTCGACTGGGATGAGCAGTTCTTC
CASSFDWDEQFF
>TRBJ2-1|TRBV4-2|few|16|TRBD2
TGTGCCAGCAGCCACTTGACTAGCGGGAGGCCCAATGAGCAGTTCTTC
CASSHLTSGRPNEQFF
>TRBJ2-1|TRBV13|-|17|TRBD2
TGTGCCAGCAGGCCCCGGGGGGGCGGGAGGGCGTACAATGAGCAGTTCTTC
CASRPRGGGRAYNEQFF
>TRBJ2-3|TRBV7-3|few|20|TRBD2
TGTGCCAGCAGCTTATTAGGAGGGGGGAGCGGGAGGGCCTTCGGAGATACGCAGTATTTT
CASSLLGGGSGRAFGDTQYF
>TRBJ1-2|TRBV9|-|14|TRBD1
TGTGCCAGCAGCCGTGGACAGGGCTCAGTAGCCTACACCTTC
CASSRGQGSVAYTF
>TRBJ1-1|TRBV9|few|18|-
TGTGCCAGCAGCGGACTGGAGGACGGCAGCGTAAAGAACACTGAAGCTTTCTTT
CASSGLEDGSVKNTEAFF
>TRBJ2-5|TRBV2|-|17|TRBD2
TGTGCCAGCAGGGGGATGGGACTAGCGGGAGCGCGAGAGACCCAGTACTTC
CASRGMGLAGARETQYF
>TRBJ2-2|TRBV5-1|-|13|-
TGCGCCAGCAGCTTGGATAACAGCGGGGAGCTGTTTTTT
CASSLDNSGELFF
>TRBJ2-3|TRBV5-1|many|15|-
TGCGCCAGCAGCTTGGAGTGGGGACAACGGGATACGCAGTATTTT
CASSLEWGQRDTQYF
>TRBJ1-5|TRBV29-1|few|14|-
TGCAGCGTTGAGGGGGTGGGAGGGAATCAGCCCCAGCATTTT
CSVEGVGGNQPQHF
>TRBJ2-6|TRBV27|-|18|TRBD1
TGTGCCAGCAGTCCCCAAGGGGACAGGGTCTCTGGGGCCAACGTCCTGACTTTC
CASSPQGDRVSGANVLTF
>TRBJ1-2|TRBV14|-|14|TRBD1
TGTGCCAGCAGCTCTGGAGGGGGCTACCGGGGCTACACCTTC
CASSSGGGYRGYTF
>TRBJ2-1|TRBV28|-|17|-
TGTGCCAGCAGTCTCTCCGAGGGAGCGCGTAACAACAATGAGCAGTTCTTC
CASSLSEGARNNNEQFF
>TRBJ2-5|TRBV14|few|17|-
TGTGCCAGCAGCCAAGATAAAAGGGGAAGGCTAGAGGAGACCCAGTACTTC
CASSQDKRGRLEETQYF
>TRBJ1-5|TRBV6-5|-|15|TRBD1
TGTGCCAGCAGCAGCAGGGGGCCTAGCAATCAGCCCCAGCATTTT
CASSSRGPSNQPQHF
>TRBJ1-2|TRBV5-1|-|15|TRBD1
TGCGCCAGCAGCTTGGACGGGACAGGGAGTTATGGCTACACCTTC
CASSLDGTGSYGYTF
>TRBJ2-5|TRBV29-1|few|16|TRBD2
TGCAGCGTTGCCGGCGGGGCTAGCGGGATTGAAGAGACCCAGTACTTC
CSVAGGASGIEETQYF
>TRBJ2-3|TRBV29-1|-|14|TRBD1
TGCAGCGTCCTCCCATCCTGGACAGGGTGGACGCAGTATTTT
CSVLPSWTGWTQYF
>TRBJ2-6|TRBV2|few|15|-
TGTGCCAGCAGTGAAAGGACTTCTGGGGCCAACGTCCTGACTTTC
CASSERTSGANVLTF
>TRBJ1-1|TRBV6-5|-|13|-
TGTGCCAGCAGAGCGGGGTTAAACACTGAAGCTTTCTTT
CASRAGLNTEAFF
>TRBJ2-1|TRBV15|many|22|TRBD2
TGTGCCACCAGCAGAGTACCCCGTGCTAGCGGGAGGGCCATTGTGGGATACAATGAGCAGTTCTTC
CATSRVPRASGRAIVGYNEQFF
>TRBJ2-3|TRBV30|few|11|-
TGTGCCTGGAGTCCCTTAGATACGCAGTATTTT
CAWSPLDTQYF
>TRBJ2-5|TRBV29-1|many|12|TRBD1
TGCAGCGTGGACAGGGGAGGAGAGACCCAGTACTTC
CSVDRGGETQYF
>TRBJ2-5|TRBV27|-|15|TRBD2
TGTGCCAGCAGGCGGACTAGCGGGACCAAAGAGACCCAGTACTTC
CASRRTSGTKETQYF
>TRBJ1-2|TRBV10-3|-|14|TRBD1
TGTGCCATCAGTGAGTCGGGACAGGGTAATGGCTACACCTTC
CAISESGQGNGYTF
>TRBJ1-2|TRBV18|few|17|-
TGTGCCAGCTCACCACCCAACAGGGCCGATGGTGGTCATGGCTACACCTTC
CASSPPNRADGGHGYTF
>TRBJ1-4|TRBV28|-|14|TRBD1
TGTGCCAGCAGTTTTGTGACAGGGGTTGAAAAACTGTTTTTT
CASSFVTGVEKLFF
>TRBJ2-5|TRBV29-1|-|12|-
TGCAGCGTTGGAGACCCGCGAGAGACCCAGTACTTC
CSVGDPRETQYF
>TRBJ1-4|TRBV5-6|-|15|TRBD1
TGTGCCAGCAGCTCGCCGACAGGGGAGGATGAAAAACTGTTTTTT
CASSSPTGEDEKLFF
>TRBJ2-1|TRBV7-2|few|13|-
TGTGCCAGCAGCGAACTTACCTACAATGAGCAGTTCTTC
CASSELTYNEQFF
>TRBJ2-5|TRBV7-9|few|13|-
TGTGCCAGCAGCTTAACATACCAAGAGACCCAGTACTTC
CASSLTYQETQYF
>TRBJ1-1|TRBV2|many|15|-
TGTGCCAGCAGTGAATATGTGGCAGGGGAAACTGAAGCTTTCTTT
CASSEYVAGETEAFF
>TRBJ2-7|TRBV18|-|15|TRBD2
TGTGCCAGCTCACCACCTTCGCGGGAGGGCACCGAGCAGTACTTC
CASSPPSREGTEQYF